These 23 T cell receptor beta chains originate from one sample sequenced in a study of shared clonotypes between healthy human individuals. This table comes from immunoSEQ multiplex PCR, and its TCRdb copy is limited to in-frame clones, with some not included. The sample includes just over 2,000,000 clones, approximately 95% of them seen just once. Specimen: naive CD4+ T cells sorted from blood. Subset noted: CD45RA+ positively selected. These receptors all come from a man in his late teens or twenties in good health.

The chain combines TRBV2 with TRBJ2-5, with TRBD2 matching 13 bases. The CDR3 totals 15 residues. V shed 6 bases and J 2 bases; nucleotides not matched to a gene: 3. Germline V lookup: CDR1 SNHLY, CDR2 FYNNEI. CDR3 DNA sequence: TGTGCCAGCAGACCGGGACTAGCGGGACAAGAGACCCAGTACTTC. This encodes CASRPGLAGQETQYF.

The chain combines TRBV5-6 with TRBJ1-1; no reliable D call. V was pared by 2 bases and J by 0 bases, with 11 bases between. The CDR3 runs 15 residues. Germline CDR1 and CDR2: SGHDT and YYEEEE. The CDR3 here is CASSLLSDMNTEAFF. The CDR3 DNA follows: TGTGCCAGCAGCTTACTCTCGGATATGAACACTGAAGCTTTCTTT.

The V and J genes are TRBV6-1 and TRBJ2-5, with TRBD1 as a possible D gene (6 bases). Trimming stripped 3 bases from V and 2 bases from J, with 13 bases between. CDR3 length: 15 amino acids. The germline CDR1 and CDR2 sequences are MNHNS and SASEGT. The CDR3 sequence: CASSEAGVIQETQYF. In DNA, the CDR3 is TGTGCCAGCAGTGAGGCAGGGGTGATACAAGAGACCCAGTACTTC.

The V and J genes are TRBV10-2 and TRBJ1-1; no clear D gene. The germline CDR1 and CDR2 sequences are WSHSY and SAAADI. V dropped 5 bases and J dropped 1 base, with 8 bases sitting between them. The CDR3 contains 13 residues. The CDR3 DNA follows: TGCGCCAGCAGTCTCACAAAGAACACTGAAGCTTTCTTT. Protein: CASSLTKNTEAFF.

This chain links TRBV5-6 with TRBJ1-5; D is uncertain. V gave up 5 bases and J gave up 2 bases, with 14 bases separating them. The germline CDR1 and CDR2 sequences are SGHDT and YYEEEE. The CDR3 has 15 residues. CDR3 in DNA: TGTGCCAGCAGTGGAGGCGACCTGGGCAATCAGCCCCAGCATTTT. Translation: CASSGGDLGNQPQHF.

This chain connects TRBV7-3 to TRBJ2-5; D is uncertain. This CDR3 region has 15 residues. Trimming pared 6 bases from V and 1 base from J, leaving 15 bases between. The germline CDR1 and CDR2 sequences are SGHTA and FQGTGA. CDR3 loop: CASSPRGSVQETQYF. The CDR3 region has the DNA TGTGCCAGCAGTCCTCGTGGAAGCGTCCAAGAGACCCAGTACTTC.

This clone came up a few times. J is TRBJ2-7 and V is TRBV7-9; D might be TRBD1 (5 bases). V lost 1 base, J lost 5 bases, and 12 bases lay in between. This CDR3 is 14 amino acids long. Germline lookup yields CDR1 SEHNR and CDR2 FQNEAQ (reference sequence). The CDR3 protein is CASSLGAGSHEQYF. The CDR3 DNA sequence: TGTGCCAGCAGCTTAGGGGCAGGGTCCCACGAGCAGTACTTC.

The gene calls are TRBV5-1 and TRBJ1-6; D unresolved. The CDR3 runs 14 residues. Per germline, CDR1 SGHRS and CDR2 YFSETQ. With 2 bases removed from V and 13 bases from J, the gap between germline ends came to 16 bases. The CDR3 region is CASSLNEALGPLHF. The CDR3 nucleotides read TGCGCCAGCAGCTTAAACGAAGCGCTGGGGCCCCTCCACTTT.

The rearrangement joins TRBV28 to TRBJ2-7; D is possibly TRBD1 (5 bases). CDR1 is MDHEN, CDR2 SYDVKM, per germline. This CDR3 has 12 amino acids. Trimming removed 3 bases at V and 6 bases at J, with 9 bases between. The CDR3 reads CASSLPGFEQYF. CDR3 nucleotides: TGTGCCAGCAGTTTGCCAGGGTTCGAGCAGTACTTC.

The chain combines TRBV5-1 with TRBJ1-6; D is perhaps TRBD1 (5 bases). The CDR3 loop spans 14 amino acids. Deletions cut 7 bases from V and 6 bases from J, with 14 bases between. Germline CDR1 reads SGHRS; CDR2 reads YFSETQ. The CDR3 here is CASDWGEPNSPLHF. CDR3 in DNA: TGCGCCAGCGATTGGGGGGAACCTAATTCACCCCTCCACTTT.

The chain uses TRBV5-5 and TRBJ2-7; no clear D. CDR3 length: 15 residues. Trimming removed 0 bases at V and 5 bases at J, with 15 bases between. Germline values: CDR1 SGHKS, CDR2 YYEKEE (reference sequence). The CDR3 loop is CASSLDGRTYDEQYF. CDR3 DNA sequence: TGTGCCAGCAGCTTGGATGGCCGGACGTACGACGAGCAGTACTTC.

The chain uses TRBV5-1 and TRBJ2-7; TRBD2 matches at 7 bases. J was trimmed by 2 bases and V by 0 bases; bases with no gene match: 14. The CDR3 covers 18 residues. CDR1 and CDR2 from the germline V gene are SGHRS and YFSETQ. The DNA for the CDR3 is TGCGCCAGCAGCTTGGCCAGGAATGTGGCGGCGGGGGCCTACGAGCAGTACTTC. Translated, it gives CASSLARNVAAGAYEQYF.

V usage is TRBV2 and J usage is TRBJ2-1; D not resolved. The germline V and J ends were trimmed by 0 bases and 4 bases, with 13 bases remaining between them. CDR3 length: 16 residues. CDR1 and CDR2 (germline): SNHLY, FYNNEI. CDR3 protein: CASSEAPLPIYNEQFF. In DNA form, the CDR3 reads TGTGCCAGCAGTGAAGCGCCGCTCCCGATATACAATGAGCAGTTCTTC.

The V call is TRBV6-5, the J call TRBJ1-6; D remains ambiguous. CDR1 is MNHEY, CDR2 SVGAGI, per germline. The V gene lost 2 bases and the J gene lost 6 bases, with 8 bases spanning the gap. This CDR3 has 14 residues. The CDR3 sequence is CASSYGASNSPLHF. The CDR3 region has the DNA TGTGCCAGCAGTTACGGTGCGAGTAATTCACCCCTCCACTTT.

The chain is built from TRBV6-1 and TRBJ2-3; no firm D call. This CDR3 is built from 15 residues. Germline V gives CDR1 MNHNS, CDR2 SASEGT. V was pared by 2 bases and J by 0 bases, with 9 bases between. The CDR3 nucleotides are TGTGCCAGCAGTGAATTAGGAAGAAGCACAGATACGCAGTATTTT. Its translation: CASSELGRSTDTQYF.

The genes are TRBV27 and TRBJ2-7; tentatively, D is TRBD1 (6 bases). Germline V CDR1 and CDR2: MNHEY, SMNVEV (reference sequence). V gave up 6 bases and J gave up 5 bases, with 14 bases separating them. There are 13 residues in the CDR3. The CDR3 is CASRVTGSNEQYF. In nucleotides, the CDR3 is TGTGCCAGCAGGGTGACAGGATCTAACGAGCAGTACTTC.

This clone came up once. The V and J genes are TRBV7-8 and TRBJ2-3; a weak D match, TRBD2 (5 bases). CDR3 length: 15 amino acids. CDR1 and CDR2 (germline): SGHVS, FQNEAQ. V lost 1 base and J lost 0, with 8 bases in between. Here the CDR3 reads CASSLERDSTDTQYF. The CDR3 nucleotides are TGTGCCAGCAGCTTAGAACGGGATAGCACAGATACGCAGTATTTT.

V usage is TRBV18 and J usage is TRBJ2-2; TRBD2 matches 9 bases. CDR3 length: 19 residues. With V trimmed by 6 bases and J by 1 base, 15 bases remained unmatched. Germline V gene sequence: CDR1 KGHSH, CDR2 LQKENI. The CDR3 bases are TGTGCCAGCTCTGCCACTCGGGCCAGCGGGGGGATGAACACCGGGGAGCTGTTTTTT. It encodes CASSATRASGGMNTGELFF.

This clone was observed a single time. The rearrangement uses TRBV5-6 and TRBJ2-5; 9 bases fit TRBD2. Unmatched junction bases numbered 6, after V lost 1 base and J lost 5 bases. Germline lookup yields CDR1 SGHDT and CDR2 YYEEEE. The CDR3 has 15 amino acids. Here the CDR3 reads CASSLRAGGVETQYF. CDR3 DNA sequence: TGTGCCAGCAGCTTGCGAGCGGGGGGCGTGGAGACCCAGTACTTC.

This chain links TRBV14 with TRBJ2-3; TRBD1 might be the D (6 bases). The V and J ends lost 0 bases and 2 bases respectively, with 12 bases between them. The CDR3 loop spans 16 amino acids. Per the germline V gene, CDR1 is SGHDN and CDR2 is FVKESK. As DNA, the CDR3 is TGTGCCAGCAGCCAAGAAACAGGGACCTTCACAGATACGCAGTATTTT. It is translated as CASSQETGTFTDTQYF. Based on the CDR3 plus reference TRBV14 and TRBJ2-3, the full variable domain is EAGVTQFPSHSVIEKGQTVTLRCDPISGHDNLYWYRRVMGKEIKFLLHFVKESKQDESGMPNNRFLAERTGGTYSTLKVQPAELEDSGVYFCASSQETGTFTDTQYFGPGTRLTVL.

With respect to this clone: The sample has other DNA sequences that encode this CDR3 too. The chain couples TRBV10-3 to TRBJ1-1, with a weak D call TRBD1 (5 bases). The CDR3 runs 14 residues. The germline V gene has CDR1 ENHRY and CDR2 SYGVKD. V lost 0 bases and J lost 2, with 7 bases in between. For the CDR3, the DNA is TGTGCCATCAGTGAGTCCGGGGCCAACACTGAAGCTTTCTTT. It translates to CAISESGANTEAFF.

J is TRBJ2-1 and V is TRBV7-2; TRBD1 might be the D (6 bases). The V end lost 1 base, the J end lost 2 bases, and 9 bases lay between the germline ends. Germline V gene data show CDR1 as SGHTA and CDR2 as FQGNSA. CDR3 length equals 15 residues. CDR3 DNA: TGTGCCAGCAGCTTAGATGGGGGCCCCTACAATGAGCAGTTCTTC. Translated: CASSLDGGPYNEQFF.

The chain recombines TRBV4-3 with TRBJ2-7; D remains unclear. The V end was cut by 1 base, the J end by 0 bases, with 10 bases between. CDR3 length: 15 amino acids. The germline CDR1 and CDR2 sequences are LGHNA and YSLEER. CDR3 loop: CASSQVGDGSYEQYF. The CDR3 DNA reads as TGCGCCAGCAGCCAAGTTGGAGACGGCTCCTACGAGCAGTACTTC.